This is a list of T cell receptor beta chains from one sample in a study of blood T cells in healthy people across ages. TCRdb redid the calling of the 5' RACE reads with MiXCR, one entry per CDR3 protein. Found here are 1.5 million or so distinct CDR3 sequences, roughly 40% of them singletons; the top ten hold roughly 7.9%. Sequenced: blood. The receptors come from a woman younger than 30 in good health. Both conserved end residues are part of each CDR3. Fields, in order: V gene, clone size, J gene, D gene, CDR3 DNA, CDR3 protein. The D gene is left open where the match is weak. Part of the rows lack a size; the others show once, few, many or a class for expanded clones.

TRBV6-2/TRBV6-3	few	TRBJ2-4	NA	TGTGCCAGCAGTTACCATCGGGACACAAAAAACATTCAGTACTTC	CASSYHRDTKNIQYF
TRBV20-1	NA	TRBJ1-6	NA	TGCAGTGCTAGAGATAGGACAGATCCTTCTCCCCTCCACTTT	CSARDRTDPSPLHF
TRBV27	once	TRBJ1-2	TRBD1	TGTGCCAGCAGGGGGACAGGGCACTATGGCTACACCTTC	CASRGTGHYGYTF
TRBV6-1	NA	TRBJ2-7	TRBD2	TGTGCCAGCAGGAGGGAGGGCCATAGAAGCAACTACGAGCAGTACTTC	CASRREGHRSNYEQYF
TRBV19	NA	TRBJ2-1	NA	TGTGCCAGTAGTTTTGCCTGGAGCAATGAGCAGTTCTTC	CASSFAWSNEQFF
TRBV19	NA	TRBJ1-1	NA	TGTGCCAGTAGCGAGGTCGGCTCAGGGAACACTGAAGCTTTCTTT	CASSEVGSGNTEAFF
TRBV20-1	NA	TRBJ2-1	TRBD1	TGCAGTGCTAAAGACAGGGTATTCTACAATGAGCAGTTCTTC	CSAKDRVFYNEQFF
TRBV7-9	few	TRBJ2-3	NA	TGTGCCAGCAGCCCGGGACCGACGCATACCTACGGGTATTTT	CASSPGPTHTYGYF
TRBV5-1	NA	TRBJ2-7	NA	TGCGCCAGCAGTTCCCACTGGGGGCTCAACGAGCAGTACTTC	CASSSHWGLNEQYF
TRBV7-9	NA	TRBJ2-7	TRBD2	TGTGCCAGCAGCTCGGGACTACTCTACGAGCAGTACTTC	CASSSGLLYEQYF
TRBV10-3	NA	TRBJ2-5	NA	TGTGCCATCAGTGAGTATTACCGGACGGGAGTACAAGAGACCCAGTACTTC	CAISEYYRTGVQETQYF
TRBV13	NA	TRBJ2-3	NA	TGTGCCAGCAGCTTATTGGGATCTAGCACAGATACGCAGTATTTT	CASSLLGSSTDTQYF
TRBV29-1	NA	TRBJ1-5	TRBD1	TGCAGCGTCCAGGGGGCGAGCAATCAGCCCCAGCATTTT	CSVQGASNQPQHF
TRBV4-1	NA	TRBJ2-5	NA	TGCGCCAGCAGCCTCGGCACACTGGAAGTTGAGACCCAGTACTTC	CASSLGTLEVETQYF
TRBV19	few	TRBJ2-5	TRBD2	TGTGCCAGTAGTGTTTCGGGAGGGCGACAAGAGACCCAGTACTTC	CASSVSGGRQETQYF
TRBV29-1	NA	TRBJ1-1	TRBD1	TGCAGCGTTGAAGCGTCGCCAGGGGGCACTGAAGCTTTCTTT	CSVEASPGGTEAFF
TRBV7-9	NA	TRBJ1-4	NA	TGTGCCAGCAGCTTAGCGGGGGCTTGGAATGAAAAACTGTTTTTT	CASSLAGAWNEKLFF